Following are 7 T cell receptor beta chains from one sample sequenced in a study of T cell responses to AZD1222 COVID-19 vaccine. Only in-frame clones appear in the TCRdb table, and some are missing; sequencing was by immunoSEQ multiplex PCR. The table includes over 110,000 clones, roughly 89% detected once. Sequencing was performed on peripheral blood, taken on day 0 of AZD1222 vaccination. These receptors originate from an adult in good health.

The CDR3 reads CASRKDQGDTEAFF. The DNA of the CDR3 is TGCGCCAGCAGGAAGGACCAGGGGGACACTGAAGCTTTCTTT. V usage is TRBV5-1 and J usage is TRBJ1-1; 7 bases fit TRBD1. Per germline, CDR1 SGHRS and CDR2 YFSETQ. CDR3 length equals 14 residues. The trim removed 5 bases at V and 3 bases at J, leaving 7 bases unmatched.

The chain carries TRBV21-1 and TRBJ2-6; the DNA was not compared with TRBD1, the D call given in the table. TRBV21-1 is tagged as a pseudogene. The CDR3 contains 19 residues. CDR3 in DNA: TGTGCCAGCAGCAAAGAGTCGGGACAGGGTAGTAGGGGGGCCAACGTCCTGACTTTC. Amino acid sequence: CASSKESGQGSRGANVLTF.

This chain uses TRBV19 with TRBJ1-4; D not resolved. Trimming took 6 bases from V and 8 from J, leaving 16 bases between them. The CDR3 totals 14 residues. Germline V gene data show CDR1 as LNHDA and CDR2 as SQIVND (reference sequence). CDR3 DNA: TGTGCCAGTAGAGACGAGGGCACAAGCGAAAAACTGTTTTTT. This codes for CASRDEGTSEKLFF.

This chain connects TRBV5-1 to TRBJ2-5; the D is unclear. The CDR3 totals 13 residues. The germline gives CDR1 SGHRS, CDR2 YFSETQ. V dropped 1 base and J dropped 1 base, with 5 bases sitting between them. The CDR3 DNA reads TGCGCCAGCAGCTTGTATCCCCAAGAGACCCAGTACTTC. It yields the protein CASSLYPQETQYF.

Written as DNA, the CDR3 is TGTGCCAGCAGCTCCTTTCGGGGGGCACGGGAGACCCAGTACTTC. Translating gives CASSSFRGARETQYF. This chain links TRBV28 with TRBJ2-5, with D possibly TRBD2 on 7 matching bases. The V end was cut by 6 bases, the J end by 5 bases, with 19 bases between. This CDR3 spans 15 amino acids. Germline V gives CDR1 MDHEN, CDR2 SYDVKM.

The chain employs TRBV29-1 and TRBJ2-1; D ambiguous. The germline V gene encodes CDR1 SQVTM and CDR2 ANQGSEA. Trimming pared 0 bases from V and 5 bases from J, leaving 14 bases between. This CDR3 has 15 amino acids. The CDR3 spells CSVEDTPPPDNEQFF. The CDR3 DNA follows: TGCAGCGTTGAAGATACACCACCCCCAGACAATGAGCAGTTCTTC.

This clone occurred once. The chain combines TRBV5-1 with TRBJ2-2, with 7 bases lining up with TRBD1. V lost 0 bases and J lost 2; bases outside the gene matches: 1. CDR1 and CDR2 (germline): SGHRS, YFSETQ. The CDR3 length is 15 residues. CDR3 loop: CASSLGGGNTGELFF. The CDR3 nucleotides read TGCGCCAGCAGCTTGGGAGGGGGCAACACCGGGGAGCTGTTTTTT.